This T cell receptor beta chain was sequenced in a study of blood T cell repertoires in COVID-19. Study background: The samples span acute and convalescent COVID-19 from the United States, Italy and Spain. PBMCs, B-cell-depleted T cells, or T cells provided the cDNA or gDNA that made up the material.

Libraries were prepared by immunoSEQ multiplex PCR; TCRdb keeps only in-frame clonotypes and omits some of them. The profile shows approximately 220,000 clones, approximately 83% of them singletons. A COVID-19 case was met by exposed participants within 2 weeks before study entry. Trimming removed 1 base at V and 10 bases at J, with 26 bases between. Looked up from germline, CDR1 is LGHNA and CDR2 is YNFKEQ. This CDR3 has 19 amino acids. The V gene is TRBV4-2, the J gene TRBJ1-6; D is ambiguous. Sequences were obtained from PBMCs or T cells enriched from blood (not recorded which). The sequence derives from a woman between 40 and 50 years old who had been exposed to COVID-19. CDR3 nucleotide sequence: TGTGCCAGCAGCCAAGTTAGCGGATCCTTCTTGGCCGGAGGATCACCCCTCCACTTT. It encodes CASSQVSGSFLAGGSPLHF.